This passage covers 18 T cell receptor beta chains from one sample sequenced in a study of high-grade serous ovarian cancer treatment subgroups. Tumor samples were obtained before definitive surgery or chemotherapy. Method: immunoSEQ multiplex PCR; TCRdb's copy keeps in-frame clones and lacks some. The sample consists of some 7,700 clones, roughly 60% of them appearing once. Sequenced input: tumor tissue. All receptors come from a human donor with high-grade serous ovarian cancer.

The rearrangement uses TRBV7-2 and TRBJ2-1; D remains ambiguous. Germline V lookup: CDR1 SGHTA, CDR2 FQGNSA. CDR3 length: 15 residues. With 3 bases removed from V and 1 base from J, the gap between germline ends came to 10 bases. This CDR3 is CASSFAQGSYNEQFF. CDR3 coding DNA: TGTGCCAGCAGCTTCGCACAAGGTTCCTACAATGAGCAGTTCTTC.

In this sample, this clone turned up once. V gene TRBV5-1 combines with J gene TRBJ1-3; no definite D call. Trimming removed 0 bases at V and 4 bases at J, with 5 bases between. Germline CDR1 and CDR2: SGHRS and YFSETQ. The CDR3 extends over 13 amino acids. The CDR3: CASSLGFGNTIYF. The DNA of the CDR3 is TGCGCCAGCAGCTTGGGCTTCGGAAACACCATATATTTT.

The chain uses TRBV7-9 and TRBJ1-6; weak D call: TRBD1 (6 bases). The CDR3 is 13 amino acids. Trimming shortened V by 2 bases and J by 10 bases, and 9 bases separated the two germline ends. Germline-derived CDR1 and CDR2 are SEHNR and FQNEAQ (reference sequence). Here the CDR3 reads CASSLTGPSPLHF. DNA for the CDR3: TGTGCCAGCAGCTTAACAGGGCCCTCACCCCTCCACTTT.

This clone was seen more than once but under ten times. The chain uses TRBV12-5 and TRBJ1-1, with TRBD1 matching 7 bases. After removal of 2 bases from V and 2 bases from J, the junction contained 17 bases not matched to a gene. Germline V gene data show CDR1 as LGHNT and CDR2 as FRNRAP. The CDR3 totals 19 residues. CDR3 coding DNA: TGTGCTAGTGGTTTGACCCGCGACGGGACAGCAGAACTTAACACTGAAGCTTTCTTT. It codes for CASGLTRDGTAELNTEAFF.

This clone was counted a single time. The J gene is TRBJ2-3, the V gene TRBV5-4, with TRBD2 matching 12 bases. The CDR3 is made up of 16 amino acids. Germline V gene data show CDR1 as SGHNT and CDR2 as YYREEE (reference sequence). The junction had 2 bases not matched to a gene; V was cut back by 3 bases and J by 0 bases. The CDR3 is CASSSGLAGSTDTQYF. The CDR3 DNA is TGTGCCAGCAGCTCGGGACTAGCGGGTAGCACAGATACGCAGTATTTT.

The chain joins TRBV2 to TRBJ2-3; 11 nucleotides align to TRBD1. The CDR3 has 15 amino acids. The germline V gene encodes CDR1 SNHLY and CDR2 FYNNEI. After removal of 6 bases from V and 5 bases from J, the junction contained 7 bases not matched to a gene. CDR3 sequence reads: CASSLGTGGIDTQYF. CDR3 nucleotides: TGTGCCAGCAGCCTAGGGACAGGGGGAATAGATACGCAGTATTTT.

Here the CDR3 reads CASGSLAKNIQYF. The DNA for the CDR3 is TGTGCCAGCGGGTCCCTAGCCAAAAACATTCAGTACTTC. The chain couples TRBV2 to TRBJ2-4; no clear D. This CDR3 is 13 amino acids long. V was shortened by 8 bases and J by 0 bases, with 8 bases between the two germline ends. The germline V gene has CDR1 SNHLY and CDR2 FYNNEI. Filled out from reference TRBV2 and TRBJ2-4, the complete variable domain reads EPEVTQTPSHQVTQMGQEVILRCVPISNHLYFYWYRQILGQKVEFLVSFYNNEISEKSEIFDDQFSVERPDGSNFTLKIRSTKLEDSAMYFCASGSLAKNIQYFGAGTRLSVL.

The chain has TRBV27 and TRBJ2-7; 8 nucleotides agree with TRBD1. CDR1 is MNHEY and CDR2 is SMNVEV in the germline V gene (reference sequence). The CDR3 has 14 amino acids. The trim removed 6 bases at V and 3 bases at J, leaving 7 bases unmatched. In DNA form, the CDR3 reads TGTGCCAGCAGATCCCCAGGGGGCGGCTACGAGCAGTACTTC. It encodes CASRSPGGGYEQYF.

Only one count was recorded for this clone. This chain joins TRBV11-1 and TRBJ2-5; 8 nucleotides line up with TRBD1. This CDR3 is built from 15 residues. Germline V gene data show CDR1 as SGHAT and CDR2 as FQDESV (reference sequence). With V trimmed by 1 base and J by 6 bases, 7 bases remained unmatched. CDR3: CASSLGPGGGKTQYF. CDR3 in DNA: TGTGCCAGCAGCTTAGGGCCAGGGGGCGGGAAGACCCAGTACTTC.

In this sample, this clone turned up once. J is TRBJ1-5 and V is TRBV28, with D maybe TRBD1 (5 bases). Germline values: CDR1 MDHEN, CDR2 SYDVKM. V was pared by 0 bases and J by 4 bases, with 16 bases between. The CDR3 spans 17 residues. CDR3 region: CASSLWGGTYGNQPQHF. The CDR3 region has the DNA TGTGCCAGCAGTTTATGGGGGGGGACCTATGGAAATCAGCCCCAGCATTTT.

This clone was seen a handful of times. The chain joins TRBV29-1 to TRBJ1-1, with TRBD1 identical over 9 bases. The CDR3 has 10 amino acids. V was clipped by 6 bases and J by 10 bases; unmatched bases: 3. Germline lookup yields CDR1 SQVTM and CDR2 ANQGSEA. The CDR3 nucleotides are TGCAGCGTAGCGGACAGGGGAGCTTTCTTT. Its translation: CSVADRGAFF.

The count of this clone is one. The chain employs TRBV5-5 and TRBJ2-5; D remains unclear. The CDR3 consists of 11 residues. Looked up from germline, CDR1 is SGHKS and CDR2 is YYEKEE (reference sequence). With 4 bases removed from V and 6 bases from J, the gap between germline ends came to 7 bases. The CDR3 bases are TGTGCCAGCAGCCCGATGCAGACCCAGTACTTC. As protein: CASSPMQTQYF.

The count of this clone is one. CDR3 bases: TGCAGCGTTGTATCCTTTAACTATGGCTACACCTTC. This encodes CSVVSFNYGYTF. V is TRBV29-1 and J is TRBJ1-2; D ambiguous. V was pared by 4 bases and J by 1 base, with 7 bases between. The CDR3 sequence is 12 residues long. Germline V gene data show CDR1 as SQVTM and CDR2 as ANQGSEA.

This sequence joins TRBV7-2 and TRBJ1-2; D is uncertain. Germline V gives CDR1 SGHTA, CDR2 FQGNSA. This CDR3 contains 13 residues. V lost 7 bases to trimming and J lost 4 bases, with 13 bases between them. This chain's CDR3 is CASTYLGIYGYTF. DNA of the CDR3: TGTGCCAGCACCTACCTGGGGATCTATGGCTACACCTTC.

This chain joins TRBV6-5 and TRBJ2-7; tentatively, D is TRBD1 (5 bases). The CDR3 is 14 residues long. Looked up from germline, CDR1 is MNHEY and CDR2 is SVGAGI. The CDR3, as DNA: TGTGCAGTAGGGTCGGCAGGGTCAGGACGCGAGCAGTACTTC. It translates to CAVGSAGSGREQYF.

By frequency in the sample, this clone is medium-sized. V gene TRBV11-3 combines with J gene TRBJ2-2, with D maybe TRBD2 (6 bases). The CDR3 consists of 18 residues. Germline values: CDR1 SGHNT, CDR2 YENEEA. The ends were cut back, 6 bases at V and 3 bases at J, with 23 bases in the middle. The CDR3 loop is CASSWGLLTKHYTGELFF. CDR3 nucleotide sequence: TGTGCCAGCAGTTGGGGACTGCTTACCAAACACTACACCGGGGAGCTGTTTTTT. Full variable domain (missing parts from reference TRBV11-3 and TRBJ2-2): EAGVVQSPRYKIIEKKQPVAFWCNPISGHNTLYWYLQNLGQGPELLIRYENEEAVDDSQLPKDRFSAERLKGVDSTLKIQPAELGDSAVYLCASSWGLLTKHYTGELFFGEGSRLTVL.

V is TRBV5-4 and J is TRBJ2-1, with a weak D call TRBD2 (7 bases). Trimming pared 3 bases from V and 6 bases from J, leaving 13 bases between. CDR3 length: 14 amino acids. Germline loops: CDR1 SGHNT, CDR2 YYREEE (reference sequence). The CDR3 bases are TGTGCCAGCAGCTGGGGGGGCGGAACCAATGAGCAGTTCTTC. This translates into CASSWGGGTNEQFF.

For the CDR3, the DNA is TGTGCCAGCAGCGTAGGGACAGGACTCAATTCACCCCTCCACTTT. As protein: CASSVGTGLNSPLHF. The chain combines TRBV28 with TRBJ1-6; 8 bases are shared with TRBD1. CDR1 and CDR2 (germline): MDHEN, SYDVKM. With V trimmed by 6 bases and J by 7 bases, 8 bases remained unmatched. This CDR3 comprises 15 residues. The full variable domain, with the rest looked up from reference TRBV28 and TRBJ1-6, is DVKVTQSSRYLVKRTGEKVFLECVQDMDHENMFWYRQDPGLGLRLIYFSYDVKMKEKGDIPEGYSVSREKKERFSLILESASTNQTSMYLCASSVGTGLNSPLHFGNGTRLTVT.